This T cell receptor beta chain was sequenced for a study of control samples from healthy donors and cancer patients. The table came from immunoSEQ multiplex PCR; TCRdb's copy has only in-frame clones and leaves some out. The sample records about 79,000 clones, approximately 93% being singletons. CDR1 and CDR2 (germline): LGHNT, FRNRAP. CDR3 length: 16 amino acids. Deletions cut 3 bases from V and 8 bases from J, with 22 bases between. As concerns this clone: Other DNA sequences from this sample encode an identical CDR3 as well.

V is TRBV12-5 and J is TRBJ1-2; TRBD1 is a possible D gene (6 bases). The specimen sequenced was PBMCs. The source of this sequence is a woman aged 40 to 49 with lung cancer. This CDR3 reads CASGFGPGGQGRGYTF. The CDR3 DNA follows: TGTGCTAGTGGTTTCGGCCCGGGGGGACAAGGGCGGGGCTACACCTTC.